Following are 11 T cell receptor beta chains from one sample sequenced in a study of OX40 agonist ivuxolimab in advanced cancers. Data came from immunoSEQ multiplex PCR; TCRdb stores just in-frame clones and leaves some out. The data contain tens of thousands of clones, 70% to 90% of them seen just once; the ten biggest clones take up approximately 1.3%. Sample: CD4+ or CD8+ T cells sorted from blood, taken in a trial of the OX40 agonist ivuxolimab. The receptor set was obtained from an adult with an advanced solid tumor such as melanoma, head and neck, liver or kidney cancer.

J is TRBJ2-1 and V is TRBV29-1; possibly TRBD2 for D (6 bases). Per the germline V gene, CDR1 is SQVTM and CDR2 is ANQGSEA. V lost 5 bases and J lost 0, with 11 bases in between. The CDR3 runs to 14 residues. The CDR3 reads CSVPGTFSYNEQFF. For the CDR3, the DNA is TGCAGCGTTCCCGGGACTTTCTCCTACAATGAGCAGTTCTTC.

The chain links TRBV30 to TRBJ1-2; perhaps TRBD1 as D (6 bases). V gave up 1 base and J gave up 2 bases, with 8 bases separating them. The CDR3 is 13 amino acids. The germline V gene has CDR1 GTSNPN and CDR2 SVGIG (reference sequence). CDR3 in DNA: TGTGCCTGGAGTGCGGACAGAAACTATGGCTACACCTTC. It yields the protein CAWSADRNYGYTF.

The CDR3 nucleotides are TGTGCCAGCAGCGACTCCCCCACAGGGCGGGGAGAGACCCAGTACTTC. It specifies CASSDSPTGRGETQYF. V usage is TRBV9 and J usage is TRBJ2-5, with D perhaps assigned TRBD1 or TRBD2 (6 bases each). Between the trimmed V and J ends, which lost 3 bases and 4 bases, there was a span of 19 bases. CDR3 length: 16 residues. Germline V lookup: CDR1 SGDLS, CDR2 YYNGEE.

This chain joins TRBV7-6 and TRBJ2-6, with D unresolved. CDR1 SGHVS and CDR2 FNYEAQ come from the germline V gene. V lost 1 base, J lost 1 base, and 5 bases lay in between. This CDR3 region has 15 residues. Here the CDR3 reads CASSLGGSGANVLTF. CDR3 in DNA: TGTGCCAGCAGCTTAGGGGGTTCTGGGGCCAACGTCCTGACTTTC.

The J gene is TRBJ2-1, the V gene TRBV19; TRBD2 agrees at 7 bases. The CDR3 length is 16 residues. Germline lookup yields CDR1 LNHDA and CDR2 SQIVND (reference sequence). Unmatched junction bases numbered 12, after V lost 6 bases and J lost 4 bases. Here the CDR3 DNA reads TGTGCCAGTAGGACCTCTCACGGGGGACTATACAATGAGCAGTTCTTC. It yields the protein CASRTSHGGLYNEQFF. The full variable domain, its missing parts supplied by reference TRBV19 and TRBJ2-1, is DGGITQSPKYLFRKEGQNVTLSCEQNLNHDAMYWYRQDPGQGLRLIYYSQIVNDFQKGDIAEGYSVSREKKESFPLTVTSAQKNPTAFYLCASRTSHGGLYNEQFFGPGTRLTVL.

The chain joins TRBV5-1 to TRBJ2-3; 8 bases fit TRBD1. Trimming cost V 0 bases and J 2 bases; bases outside gene matches: 11. The CDR3 is 18 amino acids. CDR1 is SGHRS, CDR2 YFSETQ, per germline. CDR3 sequence reads: CASSLVPGTGDDTDTQYF. The CDR3 nucleotides read TGCGCCAGCAGCTTGGTACCCGGGACAGGAGACGACACAGATACGCAGTATTTT.

The gene calls are TRBV2 and TRBJ1-4; possibly TRBD1 for D (5 bases). V lost 10 bases, J lost 8 bases, and 20 bases lay in between. This CDR3 contains 14 residues. Germline loops: CDR1 SNHLY, CDR2 FYNNEI. CDR3 sequence: CATSRDGAEEKLFF. The CDR3 DNA follows: TGTGCCACCTCCCGGGACGGAGCGGAGGAAAAACTGTTTTTT.

The rearrangement uses TRBV19 and TRBJ2-3; possible D gene TRBD2, 5 bases. Trimming stripped 0 bases from V and 0 bases from J, with 10 bases between. In germline, CDR1 is LNHDA, CDR2 SQIVND (reference sequence). This CDR3 has 16 residues. This CDR3 is CASSIEGRTSTDTQYF. The CDR3 DNA follows: TGTGCCAGTAGTATAGAGGGCAGGACTAGCACAGATACGCAGTATTTT.

The chain carries TRBV7-8 and TRBJ2-7; 11 positions match TRBD2. Germline V CDR1 and CDR2: SGHVS, FQNEAQ. The CDR3 has 17 amino acids. Trimming cost V 5 bases and J 6 bases; bases outside gene matches: 15. The CDR3 region is CASSIGGVLAGAGEQYF. In nucleotides, the CDR3 is TGTGCCAGCAGCATAGGGGGGGTACTAGCGGGAGCTGGCGAGCAGTACTTC.

V is TRBV6-6 and J is TRBJ1-5, with TRBD1 matching over 9 bases. V trimming: 5 bases; J trimming: 11 bases; junction bases outside the gene matches: 13. This CDR3 region has 15 residues. The V gene's germline CDR1 is MNHNY and CDR2 SVGAGI (reference sequence). The CDR3 sequence: CASSTLGQGLPSQHF. Written as DNA, the CDR3 is TGTGCCAGCAGTACCTTGGGACAGGGACTCCCTTCCCAGCATTTT.

V and J are TRBV6-1 and TRBJ2-5; 8 nucleotides align to TRBD1. The V gene end was trimmed by 1 base and the J gene end by 5 bases; junction bases not matched to a gene: 6. The CDR3 has 15 residues. Germline V CDR1 and CDR2: MNHNS, SASEGT. The CDR3 coding sequence is TGTGCCAGCAGTGAAGGCGGGACAGGTTTCGAGACCCAGTACTTC. It yields the protein CASSEGGTGFETQYF.